This T cell receptor (beta chain) was recorded in a study of T cells after yellow fever vaccination. Study findings and constraints: Weaker, the secondary response peaked sooner, at day 5 versus 15.

From germline, CDR1 is SGHAT and CDR2 FQNNGV. V lost 2 bases to trimming and J lost 2 bases, with 7 bases between them. The CDR3 runs 14 residues. This clonotype was counted ten times or more. 5'RACE template switching produced TCR cDNA carrying a universal primer site and UMIs. TCRdb recomputed calls from the 5' RACE reads with MiXCR, one row per CDR3 protein. The sample holds about 25,000 distinct CDR3 sequences, 4.5% to 7% seen once. This rearrangement joins TRBV11-2 to TRBJ1-5; D remains ambiguous. Sequences were derived from PBMCs, either bulk or a sorted T-cell subset (CD4+, CD8+, memory, or dextramer-sorted; not recorded which), sampled 15 days after the yellow fever booster vaccination. The TCR comes from a man aged 25-45 years who received the YFV17D yellow fever vaccine. CDR3 residues: CASSLWGGNQPQHF. The CDR3 coding sequence is TGTGCCAGCAGCTTATGGGGAGGCAATCAGCCCCAGCATTTT.